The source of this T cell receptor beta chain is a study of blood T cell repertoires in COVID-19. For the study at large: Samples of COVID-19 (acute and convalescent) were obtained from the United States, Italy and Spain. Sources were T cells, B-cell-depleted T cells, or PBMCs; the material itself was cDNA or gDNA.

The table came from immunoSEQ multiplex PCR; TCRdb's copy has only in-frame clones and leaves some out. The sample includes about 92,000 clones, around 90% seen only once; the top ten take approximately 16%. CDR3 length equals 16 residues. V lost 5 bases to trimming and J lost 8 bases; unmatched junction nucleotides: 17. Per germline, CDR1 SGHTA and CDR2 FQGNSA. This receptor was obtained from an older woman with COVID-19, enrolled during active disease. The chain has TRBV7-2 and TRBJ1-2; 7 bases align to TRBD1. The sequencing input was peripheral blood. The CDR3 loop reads CASSLHGTEPSGGYTF. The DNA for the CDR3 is TGTGCCAGCAGCCTACACGGGACAGAACCTTCCGGGGGCTACACCTTC.